This passage covers 12 T cell receptor beta chains from one sample sequenced in a study of long-term antiretroviral therapy in people with HIV. Sequencing relied on immunoSEQ assay v3.0, run at survey level. Data came from immunoSEQ multiplex PCR; TCRdb stores just in-frame clones and leaves some out. The sample carries under 20,000 clones, approximately 82% recorded once. Here the sequenced sample was unsorted PBMCs, taken 0.5 years before starting antiretroviral therapy. These receptors came from a woman between 45 and 60 years old with HIV.

This clone was seen a handful of times. The V call is TRBV10-1, the J call TRBJ2-7, with D perhaps matching TRBD1 or TRBD2 (5 bases each). The V gene lost 6 bases and the J gene lost 4 bases, with 16 bases spanning the gap. Germline CDR1 reads WNHNN; CDR2 reads SYGVQD (reference sequence). The CDR3 covers 14 residues. This CDR3 is CASRTGLDEYEQYV. CDR3 DNA sequence: TGCGCCAGCAGGACGGGGCTGGATGAGTACGAGCAGTACGTC.

The rearrangement uses TRBV30 and TRBJ1-1, with TRBD1 as a possible D gene (5 bases). In germline, CDR1 is GTSNPN, CDR2 SVGIG (reference sequence). The V gene lost 3 bases and the J gene lost 4 bases, with 6 bases spanning the gap. The CDR3 length is 11 residues. The CDR3 loop reads CAWRTGTEAFF. CDR3 bases: TGTGCCTGGAGAACAGGCACTGAAGCTTTCTTT.

The rearrangement joins TRBV15 to TRBJ1-1; D ambiguous. The CDR3 has 13 amino acids. Trimming cost V 5 bases and J 2 bases, with 9 bases left between them. Germline-derived CDR1 and CDR2 are LNHNV and YYDKDF (reference sequence). The CDR3, as DNA: TGTGCCACCAGCCCGGACTTCAACACTGAAGCTTTCTTT. The encoded protein is CATSPDFNTEAFF.

The rearrangement uses TRBV6-5 and TRBJ1-3; no clear D gene. This CDR3 comprises 14 residues. The V end lost 2 bases, the J end lost 3 bases, and 8 bases lay between the germline ends. Germline loops: CDR1 MNHEY, CDR2 SVGAGI. CDR3: CASSYKGFGNTIYF. The CDR3 DNA reads as TGTGCCAGCAGTTACAAGGGTTTTGGAAACACCATATATTTT.

The chain is built from TRBV6-5 and TRBJ2-4; 7 bases fit TRBD1. CDR1 and CDR2 from the germline V gene are MNHEY and SVGAGI. The trim removed 2 bases at V and 6 bases at J, leaving 1 base unmatched. The CDR3 runs 13 residues. CDR3: CASSYTGANIQYF. CDR3 sequence (DNA): TGTGCCAGCAGTTACACAGGGGCAAACATTCAGTACTTC.

The chain combines TRBV5-6 with TRBJ1-1, with unresolved D. CDR3 length equals 11 residues. Deletions cut 1 base from V and 8 bases from J, with 6 bases between. Germline CDR1 and CDR2: SGHDT and YYEEEE. The CDR3 sequence is CASSLSGEAFF. CDR3 coding DNA: TGTGCCAGCAGCTTGAGTGGGGAAGCTTTCTTT.

Points on this clone: This specimen includes other DNA sequences encoding the same CDR3. This chain joins TRBV5-1 and TRBJ2-2; no firm D call. Germline CDR1 and CDR2: SGHRS and YFSETQ. Trimming took off 2 bases at V and 3 bases at J, with 8 bases between the two ends. The CDR3 consists of 14 residues. The CDR3 loop reads CASSFKGDTGELFF. The CDR3 DNA is TGCGCCAGCAGCTTCAAGGGCGACACCGGGGAGCTGTTTTTT.

The rearrangement uses TRBV19 and TRBJ1-5; the D gene is possibly TRBD1 (6 bases). The germline gives CDR1 LNHDA, CDR2 SQIVND (reference sequence). This CDR3 is built from 14 residues. The V and J ends lost 5 bases and 7 bases respectively, with 15 bases between them. The CDR3 reads CASSLIQGRQPQHF. The CDR3 DNA reads TGTGCCAGTAGTCTTATACAGGGTCGGCAGCCCCAGCATTTT.

This chain uses TRBV7-9 with TRBJ2-5, with D perhaps TRBD2 (6 bases). The CDR3 spans 17 residues. The V end lost 3 bases, the J end lost 0 bases, and 17 bases lay between the germline ends. Germline CDR1 SEHNR, CDR2 FQNEAQ (reference sequence). The CDR3 DNA sequence: TGTGCCAGCAGCTTCGACGGATGGGGGGACCACCAAGAGACCCAGTACTTC. Protein sequence: CASSFDGWGDHQETQYF.

The gene calls are TRBV6-5 and TRBJ1-4, with D possibly being TRBD1 (6 bases). Germline values: CDR1 MNHEY, CDR2 SVGAGI. V was pared by 0 bases and J by 4 bases, with 9 bases between. The CDR3 is 15 amino acids. The CDR3 region is CASSYSGGLNEKLFF. CDR3 DNA sequence: TGTGCCAGCAGTTACTCAGGGGGTCTTAATGAAAAACTGTTTTTT.

The gene calls are TRBV7-8 and TRBJ2-6; possibly TRBD2 for D (5 bases). The CDR3 has 15 amino acids. V was trimmed by 7 bases and J by 4 bases, leaving 14 bases between them. Germline V CDR1 and CDR2: SGHVS, FQNEAQ. CDR3: CASILGSEGANVLTF. In DNA form, the CDR3 reads TGTGCCAGCATACTAGGGAGTGAGGGGGCCAACGTCCTGACTTTC.

This chain's CDR3 is CASSLLAAQETQYF. CDR3 in DNA: TGTGCCAGCAGTTTACTAGCGGCACAAGAGACCCAGTACTTC. V and J are TRBV27 and TRBJ2-5; 7 nucleotides agree with TRBD2. CDR1 is MNHEY, CDR2 SMNVEV, per germline (reference sequence). V was clipped by 2 bases and J by 2 bases; unmatched bases: 2. The CDR3 sequence is 14 residues long.